A selection of T cell receptor beta chains follows, all from one sample in a study of blood T cells in healthy people across ages. TCRdb ran MiXCR on the 5' RACE reads and lists one entry per CDR3 protein. The sample contains about 2 million distinct CDR3 sequences, about 50% of which appear only once. Material for sequencing was blood. The receptors derive from a woman aged 40 to 55 in good health. Each CDR3 is given with its conserved first and last residue. D genes are given only for firm matches. Clone size appears in some rows only: once, few, many, or a class for an expanded clone.

V: TRBV28
J: TRBJ2-3
size: few
D: NA
DNA: TGTGCCAGCAGTACGGTGGCAGATACGCAGTATTTT
CDR3: CASSTVADTQYF

V: TRBV6-2/TRBV6-3
J: TRBJ2-1
size: NA
D: TRBD2
DNA: TGTGCCAGTTCCAACGGGGGGGCTTACAATGAGCAGTTCTTC
CDR3: CASSNGGAYNEQFF

V: TRBV13
J: TRBJ1-1
size: NA
D: NA
DNA: TGTGCCAGCACCCGGCGGGGCAGGAACACTGAAGCTTTCTTT
CDR3: CASTRRGRNTEAFF

V: TRBV4-3
J: TRBJ2-5
size: NA
D: NA
DNA: TGCGCCAGCAGCCAAGTCATGAGGTCACGAGAGACCCAGTACTTC
CDR3: CASSQVMRSRETQYF

V: TRBV7-2
J: TRBJ2-5
size: NA
D: TRBD2
DNA: TGTGCCAGCAGCTTCTCAGGACTAGCGGGGGGCCTCGTGGAGACCCAGTACTTC
CDR3: CASSFSGLAGGLVETQYF

V: TRBV7-2
J: TRBJ2-1
size: few
D: TRBD1
DNA: TGTGCCAGCAGCCCGTTACAGGGGCGCTTCGATGAGCAGTTCTTC
CDR3: CASSPLQGRFDEQFF

V: TRBV12-3/TRBV12-4
J: TRBJ1-5
size: NA
D: NA
DNA: TGTGCCAGCAGTTTATGGGCCAGTAGCAATCAGCCCCAGCATTTT
CDR3: CASSLWASSNQPQHF

V: TRBV6-2/TRBV6-3
J: TRBJ2-1
size: NA
D: TRBD1
DNA: TGTGCCAGCAGCACAGGGACAGTTAAGGGGCAGTTCTTC
CDR3: CASSTGTVKGQFF

V: TRBV20-1
J: TRBJ1-5
size: NA
D: TRBD1
DNA: TGCAGTGCTAGGCCGGGACAGAATCAGCCCCAGCATTTT
CDR3: CSARPGQNQPQHF

V: TRBV3-1
J: TRBJ1-5
size: NA
D: NA
DNA: TGTGCCAGCAGCCAAGGCGGGGGGAGGGTCCAGCCCCAGCATTTT
CDR3: CASSQGGGRVQPQHF

V: TRBV28
J: TRBJ2-7
size: NA
D: TRBD1
DNA: TGTGCCAGCAGTGTCCGACAGGGGGTAGGCGAGCAGTACTTC
CDR3: CASSVRQGVGEQYF

V: TRBV4-3
J: TRBJ1-5
size: NA
D: NA
DNA: TGCGCCAGCAGCCACGGACGCAATCAGCCCCAGCATTTT
CDR3: CASSHGRNQPQHF

V: TRBV28
J: TRBJ2-5
size: NA
D: NA
DNA: TGTGCCAGCAGTTCCGGGGGGCACAGCGCGTACCAAGAGACCCAGTACTTC
CDR3: CASSSGGHSAYQETQYF

V: TRBV5-1
J: TRBJ2-3
size: few
D: NA
DNA: TGCGCCAGCAGCTTGGAGACCCGCGCAGATACGCAGTATTTT
CDR3: CASSLETRADTQYF

V: TRBV20-1
J: TRBJ1-1
size: once
D: NA
DNA: TGCAGTGCTAGGATGTGGGGGCCGAACACTGAAGCTTTCTTT
CDR3: CSARMWGPNTEAFF

V: TRBV6-6
J: TRBJ2-7
size: NA
D: NA
DNA: TGTGCCAGCAGTTACGCCCAGGGGCACTACGAGCAGTACTTC
CDR3: CASSYAQGHYEQYF

V: TRBV6-5
J: TRBJ2-1
size: NA
D: TRBD1
DNA: TGTGCCAGCAGACGGGGTCAGGGGGCTTACAATGAGCAGTTCTTC
CDR3: CASRRGQGAYNEQFF

V: TRBV13
J: TRBJ2-7
size: few
D: TRBD1
DNA: TGTGCCAGCAGCGACAGGGGCGGAAGTTCCTACGAGCAGTACTTC
CDR3: CASSDRGGSSYEQYF

V: TRBV20-1
J: TRBJ2-3
size: NA
D: TRBD2
DNA: TGCAGTGCTGCTTCTAGCGGGGGGATTACAGATACGCAGTATTTT
CDR3: CSAASSGGITDTQYF

V: TRBV5-1
J: TRBJ2-1
size: NA
D: NA
DNA: TGCGCCAGCAGCCCGACGGGGCCCGTCTACAATGAGCAGTTCTTC
CDR3: CASSPTGPVYNEQFF

V: TRBV6-5
J: TRBJ2-1
size: many
D: NA
DNA: TGTGCCAGCAGTAGATACAATGAGCAGTTCTTC
CDR3: CASSRYNEQFF

V: TRBV7-2
J: TRBJ2-3
size: NA
D: TRBD2
DNA: TGTGCCAGCAGCTTTGAGCGGGGGGTCCCAGATACGCAGTATTTT
CDR3: CASSFERGVPDTQYF

V: TRBV5-1
J: TRBJ2-5
size: few
D: NA
DNA: TGCGCCAGCAGCCCCGATTGGGGGTTGCAAGAGACCCAGTACTTC
CDR3: CASSPDWGLQETQYF

V: TRBV7-2
J: TRBJ2-1
size: NA
D: NA
DNA: TGTGCCAGCAGCTTAGAGGCGGCGATTACGGAGCAGTTCTTC
CDR3: CASSLEAAITEQFF

V: TRBV20-1
J: TRBJ1-5
size: NA
D: TRBD1
DNA: TGCAGTGCTAGAGGACTAACACGGACAGGGGATAATCAGCCCCAGCATTTT
CDR3: CSARGLTRTGDNQPQHF

V: TRBV6-6
J: TRBJ2-5
size: NA
D: TRBD1
DNA: TGTGCCAGCAGTTACTCGACCCCGGACAGGAGCCAAGAGACCCAGTACTTC
CDR3: CASSYSTPDRSQETQYF

V: TRBV6-2/TRBV6-3
J: TRBJ2-5
size: NA
D: TRBD2
DNA: TGTGCCAGCAGTTACGGCTCTAGCGGGGCCCCCAGGGCCCAGTACTTC
CDR3: CASSYGSSGAPRAQYF

V: TRBV28
J: TRBJ2-1
size: NA
D: TRBD2
DNA: TGTGCCAGCAGTTATCCTAGCGGGGGGCATTACAATGAGCAGTTCTTC
CDR3: CASSYPSGGHYNEQFF

V: TRBV7-7
J: TRBJ2-3
size: NA
D: NA
DNA: TGTGCTAGCAGCTTACTGGCAGGGGTAGTCGGTACGCAGTATTTT
CDR3: CASSLLAGVVGTQYF

V: TRBV20-1
J: TRBJ2-3
size: NA
D: NA
DNA: TGCAGCCCTATACCGCGACTTTCTAGCACAGATACGCAGTATTTT
CDR3: CSPIPRLSSTDTQYF

V: TRBV27
J: TRBJ2-7
size: many
D: NA
DNA: TGTGCCAGCAGTACCCCCGGGACAGAGCAGTACTTC
CDR3: CASSTPGTEQYF

V: TRBV6-5
J: TRBJ2-7
size: NA
D: NA
DNA: TGTGCCAGCAGTTACTCGGTACCCCCTAGTCCTGTCGACTACGAGCAGTACTTC
CDR3: CASSYSVPPSPVDYEQYF

V: TRBV2
J: TRBJ2-3
size: few
D: NA
DNA: TGTGCCAGCAGCGTCCTGGACGGGGATACGCAGTATTTT
CDR3: CASSVLDGDTQYF

V: TRBV10-3
J: TRBJ1-1
size: NA
D: NA
DNA: TGTGCCATCAACAACCTGGGCGGCACTGAAGCTTTCTTT
CDR3: CAINNLGGTEAFF

V: TRBV7-8
J: TRBJ2-7
size: NA
D: NA
DNA: TGTGCCAGCAGCTTAGCGAGAGTATTAAGATCCTACGAGCAGTACTTC
CDR3: CASSLARVLRSYEQYF

V: TRBV7-2
J: TRBJ2-4
size: NA
D: TRBD2
DNA: TGTGCCAGCAGCTTGAGGGAGGGGTGGGAAAACATTCAGTACTTC
CDR3: CASSLREGWENIQYF

V: TRBV5-1
J: TRBJ2-1
size: NA
D: TRBD2
DNA: TGCGCCAGCAGCTCTGACGGACTAGACAATGAGCAGTTCTTC
CDR3: CASSSDGLDNEQFF

V: TRBV12-3/TRBV12-4
J: TRBJ2-2
size: NA
D: NA
DNA: TGTGCCAGCAGCGTGGAAGGGGTCCCCGGGGAGCTGTTTTTT
CDR3: CASSVEGVPGELFF

V: TRBV4-3
J: TRBJ1-4
size: NA
D: TRBD1
DNA: TGCGCCAGCAGCCAAAGTCCCGGGACAGTACCTAATGAAAAACTGTTTTTT
CDR3: CASSQSPGTVPNEKLFF

V: TRBV15
J: TRBJ2-1
size: NA
D: NA
DNA: TGTGCCACCAGCAGAGCGGTGGGGGTGACCTACAATGAGCAGTTCTTC
CDR3: CATSRAVGVTYNEQFF

V: TRBV7-9
J: TRBJ1-6
size: NA
D: NA
DNA: TGTGCCAGCAGCTCATGGGACCCTGGCGGTTCACCCCTCCACTTT
CDR3: CASSSWDPGGSPLHF

V: TRBV9
J: TRBJ1-2
size: NA
D: NA
DNA: TGTGCCAGCAGCGCAAGGGGAGGGGATGGTTATAGTGGCTACACCTTC
CDR3: CASSARGGDGYSGYTF

V: TRBV3-1
J: TRBJ1-1
size: once
D: TRBD1
DNA: TGTGCCAGCAGAGACAGGGCTGAAGCTTTCTTT
CDR3: CASRDRAEAFF

V: TRBV6-2/TRBV6-3
J: TRBJ2-6
size: NA
D: TRBD1
DNA: TGTGCCAACACAAACTCAGGGGGCGGCGCTGGGGCCAACGTCCTGACTTTC
CDR3: CANTNSGGGAGANVLTF

V: TRBV6-2/TRBV6-3
J: TRBJ2-1
size: NA
D: NA
DNA: TGTGCCAGCGGCCCGCTTCCAACTGAGCAGTTCTTC
CDR3: CASGPLPTEQFF

V: TRBV12-3/TRBV12-4
J: TRBJ1-1
size: NA
D: NA
DNA: TGTGCCAGCAGAACGGTGGACGAAGCTTTCTTT
CDR3: CASRTVDEAFF

V: TRBV2
J: TRBJ2-7
size: NA
D: NA
DNA: TGTGCCAGCAGTGAGTGGACCCAGTACGAGCAGTACTTC
CDR3: CASSEWTQYEQYF

V: TRBV12-3/TRBV12-4
J: TRBJ2-5
size: NA
D: NA
DNA: TGTGCCAGCCAATTGGGCTTAGAGACCCAGTACTTC
CDR3: CASQLGLETQYF

V: TRBV2
J: TRBJ1-2
size: NA
D: NA
DNA: TGTGCCAGCAGTGAATTTCTCTATGGCTACACCTTC
CDR3: CASSEFLYGYTF

V: TRBV20-1
J: TRBJ1-2
size: NA
D: NA
DNA: TGCAGTGCTAGAGCTGGGCAGACCTATGGCTACACCTTC
CDR3: CSARAGQTYGYTF

V: TRBV6-1
J: TRBJ2-2
size: once
D: TRBD1
DNA: TGTGCCAGCAGTGAAGTGGACAGGGGGCAAGGGGAGCTGTTTTTT
CDR3: CASSEVDRGQGELFF

V: TRBV20-1
J: TRBJ1-6
size: few
D: NA
DNA: TGCAGTGCTAGAGAGCAATCACCCCTCCACTTT
CDR3: CSAREQSPLHF

V: TRBV20-1
J: TRBJ2-1
size: NA
D: TRBD2
DNA: TGCAGTGCCCAGACTAGCGGGACCTACAATGAGCAGTTCTTC
CDR3: CSAQTSGTYNEQFF

V: TRBV2
J: TRBJ2-3
size: NA
D: TRBD2
DNA: TGTGCCAGCAGTGGGGTGCGGGGGGGAGCCCACACAGATACGCAGTATTTT
CDR3: CASSGVRGGAHTDTQYF

V: TRBV11-1
J: TRBJ2-1
size: NA
D: TRBD2
DNA: TGTGCCAGCAGCCCCTACCTTGCATCCGGGACTAGCTTAGGGGACTACAATGAGCAGTTCTTC
CDR3: CASSPYLASGTSLGDYNEQFF

V: TRBV7-2
J: TRBJ2-3
size: NA
D: NA
DNA: TGTGCCAGCAGCGTACCCATACTTCACCAGACAACAGGGTTCCCAGATACGCAGTATTTT
CDR3: CASSVPILHQTTGFPDTQYF

V: TRBV3-1
J: TRBJ2-1
size: NA
D: TRBD2
DNA: TGTGCCAGTCGGGAGTGGACTAGCGGGGACAATGAGCAGTTCTTC
CDR3: CASREWTSGDNEQFF

V: TRBV4-3
J: TRBJ2-3
size: NA
D: TRBD2
DNA: TGCGCCAGCAGCCAAGAAGAGCGGGGGTTGACGCAGTATTTT
CDR3: CASSQEERGLTQYF

V: TRBV11-2
J: TRBJ2-5
size: NA
D: NA
DNA: TGTGCCAGCACCGAGGCCTATCTGAGACAAGAGACCCAGTACTTC
CDR3: CASTEAYLRQETQYF

V: TRBV7-6
J: TRBJ2-3
size: few
D: TRBD2
DNA: TGTGCCAGCAGCCCGCAGGGACTACAAACTAGCACAGATACGCAGTATTTT
CDR3: CASSPQGLQTSTDTQYF